This entry is about one T cell receptor beta chain. The data were obtained in a study of human T cells and chemical hapten exposure. Study overall: Alopecia areata, totalis or universalis affected patients who were mostly female.

Germline CDR1 is LNHNV and CDR2 is YYDKDF (reference sequence). The CDR3 covers 12 residues. The V end lost 9 bases, the J end lost 1 base, and 9 bases lay between the germline ends. Single cDNA molecules in the library carried unique molecular identifiers attached during preparation. In the source study's methods: Sample TCR counts, which ranged from roughly 23,224 to 750,000, had a median of roughly 99,000. From the RACE reads, TCRdb called clonotypes with MiXCR, one entry per CDR3 protein. The V and J calls follow TCRdb's processing rather than the paper's. The table has roughly 200,000 distinct CDR3 sequences, 20% to 25% seen once; the top ten hold about 6.7%. Indicated time point: patch test 1, 2 weeks after DPC sensitization. This sample's treatment: therapeutic diphenylcyclopropenone sensitization with weekly scalp DPC. Blood, whole and unfractionated, served as the source for total RNA extraction.

Sequences were derived from whole blood, sampled in connection with sensitization to the hapten diphenylcyclopropenone (DPC). The clonotype comes from a woman aged 50 to 60 with alopecia areata. Some clones in this sample may be carry-over from other donors' samples. The chain combines TRBV15 with TRBJ1-1, with a tentative D call TRBD1 (5 bases). The CDR3 reads CATRTGNTEAFF. The CDR3, as DNA: TGTGCCACAAGAACAGGGAACACTGAAGCTTTCTTT. Variable domain in full (rest from reference TRBV15 and TRBJ1-1): DAMVIQNPRYQVTQFGKPVTLSCSQTLNHNVMYWYQQKSSQAPKLLFHYYDKDFNNEADTPDNFQSRRPNTSFCFLDIRSPGLGDTAMYLCATRTGNTEAFFGQGTRLTVV.